This record concerns one T cell receptor (beta chain) sequence. Its specificity is not known. V was shortened by 6 bases and J by 7 bases, with 10 bases between the two germline ends. This CDR3 contains 11 residues. The germline V gene encodes CDR1 DFQATT and CDR2 SNEGSKA (reference sequence). This cohort consisted of healthy bone marrow donors. At collection, donors were nominally healthy, but unrecorded immune exposures were probable. These data come from a study of cytomegalovirus exposure and HLA in healthy donors. Study in general: Previous work identified roughly 120 million unique TCR beta sequences from around 200 million T cells.

Whole-study results and caveats: When presence/absence was analysed, sequencing depth was taken to be roughly uniform across donors.

Vbeta (60) and Jbeta (13) primers were used in the PCR. Clones were read by immunoSEQ multiplex PCR, and TCRdb kept only the in-frame ones, dropping some. Of fewer than 250,000 clones in the sample, roughly 79% were seen once. The sample taken for sequencing was PBMCs. The source is a male donor in good health and CMV-seronegative. The rearrangement uses TRBV20-1 and TRBJ2-1; no firm D call. CDR3 sequence: CSALNGNEQFF. The DNA for the CDR3 is TGCAGTGCCCTCAACGGGAATGAGCAGTTCTTC.